This T cell receptor beta chain was recorded in a study of shared clonotypes between healthy human individuals (dated by TCRdb to about 2020). General notes on the study: Two women and a few men aged 18 to 49 years were included in the cohort. For each donor, CD4 naive and CD4 memory were each given three plates, CD8 naive was given two plates, and CD8 memory was given one plate. To estimate repertoire size and how much clonotypes are shared between individuals, the study performed deep sequencing of blood TCR repertoires from a handful of healthy adults. To increase sequencing depth and limit assay-specific biases, different laboratories used diverse techniques to prepare libraries and sequence TCR repertoires. Leukapheresis yielded between about 0.85 and 10 billion PBMCs per donor. Beyond this particular receptor, the publication reports: Incomplete sequencing was indicated by rarefaction of sorted-subset datasets, despite the large sequencing depth. Naive subsets generally had larger estimated clonotype richness than memory subsets. Only blood was sampled, and tissue TCR repertoires likely differ from those in blood. The small number of donors limited the genetic and exposure-history diversity represented. Pairwise subsampling indicated that sequencing depth was expected to affect the degree of clonotype sharing among donors. Clonotypes shared by all four sorted-subset donors showed higher generation probabilities than non-shared clonotypes. When four donors were compared, the shared fraction of clonotypes was around 5.1% for naive CD4, 3.5% to 4% for naive CD8, more than 2% for memory CD4, and under 0.5% for memory CD8.

At the junction V is shortened by 3 bases and J by 9 bases; bases outside the gene matches: 7. For CDR1 and CDR2, the germline V gene (reference sequence) lists SGHNT and YYREEE. The CDR3 runs 15 amino acids, cysteine and phenylalanine included. The sequence is cut down to CDR3 DNA, 45 bases in frame from base 1. Healthy HIV-negative adults with no recently reported acute infections or vaccinations were included as donors. All donors were Caucasian adults living in Nashville, Tennessee, USA. CD4+ T cells were enriched by magnetic negative selection; naive cells were then positively selected on CD45RA, and the negative fraction formed the memory subset. Blood was collected by leukapheresis, and PBMCs were isolated by Ficoll-Histopaque density gradient centrifugation and then cryopreserved in liquid nitrogen vapor phase. Analytical flow cytometry was used to check the purity and quantity of every magnetically sorted T cell population. From each sorted fraction, genomic DNA was isolated and quantified by UV absorbance on a Nanodrop 2000c.

Using the deep immunoSEQ assay, multiplex PCR amplified TCR CDR3 regions from genomic DNA. Genomic DNA extracted from each cell subset was distributed evenly over all wells of several immunoSEQ 96-well plates, and each plate served as one replicate. For sorted subsets, roughly 0.2 ug genomic DNA, equal to tens of thousands of T cell genomes, was loaded into each replicate PCR. Purified libraries were measured with a Qubit 3.0 fluorometer, size-checked on a Bioanalyzer 2100, and measured again with the KAPA Library Quantification kit. Every immunoSEQ 96-well plate was sequenced on a separate single-read 150-cycle Illumina NextSeq 550 flow cell. The published analysis was carried out like this. The immunoSEQ output contained only junctional sequences without quality scores, so filtering could not match that applied to full-length reads. Sequences were annotated with PyIR, a Python wrapper for IgBLAST v1.9, using IMGT germline references to assign V/J genes and CDR3. Any read was removed if the V/J assignment was weak (E-value above 1e-6), the CDR3 was missing, or the read contained stop codons, out-of-frame junctions, or ambiguous translated residues. V3J clonotypes were defined as sequences sharing the same inferred V gene, J gene, and CDR3 amino acid sequence. The percentage overlap between two repertoires was calculated by dividing the number of shared unique clonotypes by the size of the smaller repertoire. Repertoire richness was assessed with RTK rarefaction, the Chao1 estimator, and Recon v2.1 estimates of unobserved clonotypes. OLGA was used to compute generation probabilities for all TCRbeta clonotypes that the gDNA method yielded from a few donors. TCRdb mirrors the immuneACCESS table, restricted to in-frame sequences. Some clones are absent from its copies; in checked studies, under half trace to an unresolved V gene, and the reason for the others is unknown. V and J calls and clone size are copied from that table; D and trimming were computed from the DNA. The sample table contains fewer than 2.5 million clones; only one count was recorded for roughly 93% of them. The ten largest clonotypes hold around 0.4% of the sample.

Remarks on this clone: No cognate antigen has been identified for it. Base qualities were left out, and no much larger clone turns up one base away.

Rearrangement joined TRBV5-4 to TRBJ2-1, with 12 middle bases fitting TRBD2. The origin of this receptor is a man younger than 35 in good health. Some clones in this sample may be carry-over from other donors' samples. Sequenced: naive CD4+ T cells from PBMCs. Per the publication, the cell subset or site label means: CD45RA+ positively selected. This receptor has the CDR3 CASSSLAGGPGEQFF. The sequenced DNA is TGTGCCAGCAGCTCTCTAGCGGGAGGGCCAGGTGAGCAGTTCTTC.